A selection of T cell receptor beta chains follows, all from one sample in a study of blood T cell repertoires in COVID-19. The method was immunoSEQ multiplex PCR; TCRdb's version includes in-frame clones alone and lacks a portion of them. The sample carries fewer than 300,000 clones, just under 90% recorded once. The sequenced sample was peripheral blood. Receptor source: a woman in her forties or fifties with COVID-19, enrolled during active disease. Both conserved end residues are part of each CDR3. Fields, in order: clone size, V gene, CDR3 length, J gene, D gene, CDR3 DNA, CDR3 protein. A D gene is named only where the DNA matches it firmly. The size field is filled for only some rows; it gives once, few, many or a size class.

>-|TRBV7-2|15|TRBJ2-1|TRBD2
TGTGCCAGCAGCTTTAGCGGGGGTCGTTACAATGAGCAGTTCTTC
CASSFSGGRYNEQFF
>few|TRBV30|14|TRBJ2-2|-
TGTGCCTGGAGCGGATATGGGCGCACCGGGGAGCTGTTTTTT
CAWSGYGRTGELFF
>-|TRBV7-9|12|TRBJ2-7|-
TGTGCCAGCAACAGGGAGGGCTACGAGCAGTACTTC
CASNREGYEQYF
>-|TRBV4-3|20|TRBJ2-4|TRBD2
TGCGCCAGCAGCCAAGGGCTTTCAGCGGGAGGGGTGTCGGCCAAAAACATTCAGTACTTC
CASSQGLSAGGVSAKNIQYF
>-|TRBV30|15|TRBJ1-1|TRBD1
TGTGCCTGGAATAGACAGGGTCGAACGGGGACTGAAGCTTTCTTT
CAWNRQGRTGTEAFF
>-|TRBV15|16|TRBJ1-3|TRBD1
TGTGCCACCAGTGAGGGGTGGGACAGCTCTGGAAACACCATATATTTT
CATSEGWDSSGNTIYF
>-|TRBV29-1|13|TRBJ2-7|-
TGCAGCGTAGTAACAGCCGGGACTCAGGCGCAGTACTTC
CSVVTAGTQAQYF
>-|TRBV18|15|TRBJ2-1|TRBD2
TGTGCCAGCTCACCCCTAGCGGGAGGGCCAATTGAGCAGTTCTTC
CASSPLAGGPIEQFF
>-|TRBV2|14|TRBJ2-7|-
TGTGCCAGCAGTTCGCAGGGCTCCTCCTACGAGCAGTACTTC
CASSSQGSSYEQYF
>few|TRBV4-1|16|TRBJ2-7|TRBD1
TGCGCCAGCAGCCTATCAGGACAGGTTAGAACCTACGAGCAGTACTTC
CASSLSGQVRTYEQYF
>-|TRBV7-3|13|TRBJ1-2|-
TGTGCCAGCAGCCGAGGACAGTCCTATGGCTACACCTTC
CASSRGQSYGYTF
>few|TRBV25-1|15|TRBJ1-1|TRBD1
TGTGCCAGCTCCCGGGACAGCAGTGCGAGCACTGAAGCTTTCTTT
CASSRDSSASTEAFF
>once|TRBV6-1|16|TRBJ2-1|TRBD1
TGTGCCAGCAGTGCCCGGGACAGGGTATCCTACAATGAGCAGTTCTTC
CASSARDRVSYNEQFF
>-|TRBV12-3/TRBV12-4|13|TRBJ1-3|-
TGTGCCAGCAGTTTATCAGGGAGAAACACCATATATTTT
CASSLSGRNTIYF
>-|TRBV7-8|14|TRBJ2-7|TRBD1
TGTGCCAGCAGCTTCGACAGGGTCGCTTACGAGCAGTACTTC
CASSFDRVAYEQYF
>-|TRBV6-5|14|TRBJ1-1|-
TGTGCCAGCAGCAACAGGGTATCGCGCACTGAAGCTTTCTTT
CASSNRVSRTEAFF
>-|TRBV12-3/TRBV12-4|13|TRBJ2-7|TRBD1
TGTGCCAGCAGTCCTGTCACAGGGGGCGAGCAGTACTTC
CASSPVTGGEQYF
>-|TRBV2|15|TRBJ1-1|TRBD1
TGTGCCAGCAGTAGACAGGGAATTGGGAACACTGAAGCTTTCTTT
CASSRQGIGNTEAFF
>-|TRBV9|14|TRBJ1-3|-
TGTGCCAGCAGCCCCCGGGGGGGTGGAAACACCATATATTTT
CASSPRGGGNTIYF
>-|TRBV27|13|TRBJ1-1|-
TGTGCCAGCAGTTTATTCGGAGTGACTGAAGCTTTCTTT
CASSLFGVTEAFF
>-|TRBV30|16|TRBJ1-6|-
TGTGCCTGGAGTGACCGCCGGAGCTCCTATAATTCACCCCTCCACTTT
CAWSDRRSSYNSPLHF
>-|TRBV28|14|TRBJ1-2|TRBD1
TGTGCCAGCAGTCTCTCCGAGGACAGGGATGGCTACACCTTC
CASSLSEDRDGYTF
>-|TRBV2|11|TRBJ2-7|-
TGTGCCAGCAGTTTGGTAGTCGAGCAGTACTTC
CASSLVVEQYF
>-|TRBV5-1|16|TRBJ2-3|TRBD2
TGCGCCAGCAGCCCGGGGACTAGCGGGGCCCAAGGTACGCAGTATTTT
CASSPGTSGAQGTQYF
>once|TRBV10-2|13|TRBJ2-7|-
TGCGCCAGCAGAGACCCGGGGATCGACGAGCAGTACTTC
CASRDPGIDEQYF
>-|TRBV18|15|TRBJ2-3|TRBD1
TGTGCCAGCTCACCAGACAGGGGGGCCCGAGATACGCAGTATTTT
CASSPDRGARDTQYF
>-|TRBV24-1|13|TRBJ1-2|-
TGTGCCACCAGTGATTTGGTAACCGGTGGCTACACCTTC
CATSDLVTGGYTF
>-|TRBV24-1|16|TRBJ2-7|TRBD1
TGTGCCACCAGTGATCGTCAAGGACAGGGGAACTACGAGCAGTACTTC
CATSDRQGQGNYEQYF
>-|TRBV7-9|13|TRBJ2-7|-
TGTGCCAGCCTTTCCTCTGGAGCATACGAGCAGTACTTC
CASLSSGAYEQYF
>-|TRBV27|14|TRBJ1-2|TRBD1
TGTGCCAGCAGTTCTCCGGGACAGGGGTTTGGCTACACCTTC
CASSSPGQGFGYTF
>-|TRBV6-5|15|TRBJ2-2|TRBD1
TGTGCCAGCCGGGGACAGGGGGTTGTCACCGGGGAGCTGTTTTTT
CASRGQGVVTGELFF
>-|TRBV2|16|TRBJ1-5|-
TGTGCCAGCAGTGCCACAGGGATTGGTAGCAATCAGCCCCAGCATTTT
CASSATGIGSNQPQHF
>-|TRBV4-2|16|TRBJ2-1|-
TGTGCCAGCAGCCAAGATTGGGACATTAGATACAATGAGCAGTTCTTC
CASSQDWDIRYNEQFF